This T cell receptor beta chain was profiled in a study of Ad26.COV2.S vaccination and SARS-CoV-2 variants. Assay: immunoSEQ multiplex PCR; the TCRdb copy retains only in-frame clones and omits some. Of under 550,000 clones in the sample, around nine tenths are singletons; the top ten hold 12%. Germline CDR1 SGHTA, CDR2 FQGTGA. V gave up 6 bases and J gave up 7 bases; unmatched junction bases: 11. The CDR3 is made up of 14 amino acids. The treatment here: 19 received Ad26.COV2.S at low or high dose, single or two shots; about 5 received placebo; per-sample allocation not given. Specimen acquisition occurred on day 63 following the initial vaccine or placebo injection. Study-level points and caveats: Overall T cell responses may have been underestimated by the analyses of TCR breadth and depth.

On this clone itself: As yet, its antigen is unknown.

This clonotype was obtained from a person between 18 and 65 years old who received the Ad26.COV2.S COVID-19 vaccine or a placebo. J is TRBJ2-7 and V is TRBV7-3; TRBD1 matches at 8 bases. The sequences come from peripheral blood, collected in a trial of Ad26.COV2.S vaccine versus placebo. DNA of the CDR3: TGTGCCAGCAGTTCCTCCGGGACAGGCGGGGAGCAGTACTTC. Protein product: CASSSSGTGGEQYF.